Below are 18 T cell receptor beta chains sequenced from a single sample in a study of control samples from healthy donors and cancer patients. The repertoire was sequenced with immunoSEQ multiplex PCR; TCRdb's copy has only in-frame clones and lacks some. The sample holds roughly 200,000 clones, just under 95% seen once. Specimen: blood. The source of these receptors is a man between 18 and 35 years old in good health.

The rearrangement joins TRBV7-8 to TRBJ2-5; maybe TRBD1 (5 bases). The germline gives CDR1 SGHVS, CDR2 FQNEAQ. Deletions cut 2 bases from V and 2 bases from J, with 12 bases between. This CDR3 is 15 amino acids long. The CDR3 DNA reads as TGTGCCAGCAGCTTAAAGGGGAAGGGACAAGAGACCCAGTACTTC. This encodes CASSLKGKGQETQYF.

A word on this clone: The identical CDR3 is also encoded by other nucleotide sequences in the sample. V usage is TRBV18 and J usage is TRBJ2-2; no firm D call. From germline, CDR1 is KGHSH and CDR2 LQKENI. The CDR3 is 13 amino acids. V was trimmed by 2 bases and J by 2 bases, leaving 3 bases between them. In DNA form, the CDR3 reads TGTGCCAGCTCACCAGGAAACACCGGGGAGCTGTTTTTT. Translating it yields CASSPGNTGELFF.

This chain links TRBV3-1 (or the pseudogene TRBV3-2) with TRBJ2-5; TRBD2 agrees at 7 bases. Germline CDR1 is LGHDT and CDR2 is YNNKEL (reference sequence). The J segment lost 9 bases and the V segment lost 4 bases, leaving 17 bases of the junction unmatched. The length of the CDR3 is 16 residues. This CDR3 reads CASSRRTSPHRRAQYF. The CDR3 nucleotides are TGTGCCAGCAGCCGACGGACTAGTCCCCACCGGCGGGCCCAGTACTTC.

The chain is built from TRBV6-5 and TRBJ2-3; 8 bases align to TRBD2. Germline CDR1 reads MNHEY; CDR2 reads SVGAGI. The trim removed 10 bases at V and 1 base at J, leaving 7 bases unmatched. CDR3 length equals 14 residues. Here the CDR3 reads CATTAGDRTDTQYF. For the CDR3, the DNA is TGTGCCACCACAGCGGGGGACCGCACAGATACGCAGTATTTT.

Note on this clone: Additional DNA sequences in this sample encode the identical CDR3. This sequence joins TRBV5-1 and TRBJ2-1; no firm D call. Trimming removed 0 bases from V and 7 bases from J, with 8 bases in between. Per the germline V gene, CDR1 is SGHRS and CDR2 is YFSETQ. The CDR3 totals 13 residues. Here the CDR3 reads CASSLVLGNEQFF. CDR3 sequence (DNA): TGCGCCAGCAGCTTGGTTCTGGGTAATGAGCAGTTCTTC.

The chain combines TRBV27 with TRBJ2-7; possibly TRBD2 for D (6 bases). The V gene's germline CDR1 is MNHEY and CDR2 SMNVEV (reference sequence). Trimming left V 11 bases short and J 6 bases short, with 14 bases between. This CDR3 has 11 residues. CDR3 nucleotide sequence: TGTGCCTCCCGAGGAGGGCCCGAGCAGTACTTC. Amino acid sequence: CASRGGPEQYF.

This clone has only one observation. The CDR3 DNA sequence: TGTGCCAGCAGTTACTCACCCAAAGGGGAAAATCAGCCCCAGCATTTT. Translated, it gives CASSYSPKGENQPQHF. This sequence joins TRBV6-6 and TRBJ1-5; D perhaps matches TRBD1 (5 bases). V lost 0 bases, J lost 4 bases, and 13 bases lay in between. The CDR3 extends over 16 amino acids. CDR1 is MNHNY and CDR2 is SVGAGI in the germline V gene (reference sequence).

The chain has TRBV18 and TRBJ1-1, with D perhaps matching TRBD1 (6 bases). Looked up from germline, CDR1 is KGHSH and CDR2 is LQKENI. The V end lost 2 bases, the J end lost 0 bases, and 13 bases lay between the germline ends. The CDR3 covers 16 residues. The CDR3 nucleotides read TGTGCCAGCTCACCAAACAGGGCAGCCCTGAACACTGAAGCTTTCTTT. Translation: CASSPNRAALNTEAFF.

This clone was picked up one time. The chain employs TRBV13 and TRBJ1-2; tentatively, D is TRBD1 (5 bases). CDR1 and CDR2 from the germline V gene are PRHDT and FYEKMQ (reference sequence). The CDR3 loop spans 15 amino acids. V gave up 4 bases and J gave up 8 bases, with 20 bases separating them. CDR3 coding DNA: TGTGCCAGCAGCTCCCCAGGAGGGGCCATACGGGGCTACACCTTC. Translated: CASSSPGGAIRGYTF. The full variable domain, completed using reference TRBV13 and TRBJ1-2, is AAGVIQSPRHLIKEKRETATLKCYPIPRHDTVYWYQQGPGQDPQFLISFYEKMQSDKGSIPDRFSAQQFSDYHSELNMSSLELGDSALYFCASSSPGGAIRGYTFGSGTRLTVV.

A single count supports this clone. The V call is TRBV7-2, the J call TRBJ2-3, with 10 bases lining up with TRBD2. Germline lookup yields CDR1 SGHTA and CDR2 FQGNSA. V lost 3 bases, J lost 0 bases, and 0 bases stayed unmatched. This CDR3 has 15 residues. CDR3 DNA: TGTGCCAGCAGCTTGGGACTAGCGAGCACAGATACGCAGTATTTT. Protein sequence: CASSLGLASTDTQYF.

Comment on this clone: The junction departs from germline at one end; a sequencing error may be responsible. The chain recombines TRBV20-1 with TRBJ1-2; TRBD1 might be the D (5 bases). The CDR3 consists of 11 residues. Germline lookup yields CDR1 DFQATT and CDR2 SNEGSKA (reference sequence). Here the CDR3 reads CSAFRDGKHCF. The CDR3 DNA is TGCAGTGCTTTCCGGGACGGCAAACACTGCTTC.

The V gene is TRBV6-2 or TRBV6-3, the J gene TRBJ1-5; 7 bases match TRBD1. Trimming took 5 bases from V and 3 from J; bases not matched to a gene: 7. This CDR3 is built from 15 residues. Germline CDR1 is MNHEY and CDR2 is SVGEGT. The CDR3 DNA reads as TGTGCCAGCAGTAAGAGGGGACAGTACAATCAGCCCCAGCATTTT. Protein product: CASSKRGQYNQPQHF.

The chain couples TRBV5-1 to TRBJ1-1; perhaps TRBD1 as D (5 bases). The CDR3 is 14 amino acids. V shed 0 bases and J shed 5 bases, with 11 bases lying between them. Germline CDR1 is SGHRS and CDR2 is YFSETQ. The CDR3 reads CASSLVRARTEAFF. In nucleotides, the CDR3 is TGCGCCAGCAGCTTGGTCAGGGCGAGGACTGAAGCTTTCTTT.

The CDR3: CASSISGSLYGYTF. CDR3 in DNA: TGTGCCAGTAGTATTTCGGGTTCACTCTATGGCTACACCTTC. V usage is TRBV19 and J usage is TRBJ1-2; D remains ambiguous. The V end was cut by 3 bases, the J end by 4 bases, with 12 bases between. CDR3 length: 14 amino acids. Germline V gene sequence: CDR1 LNHDA, CDR2 SQIVND (reference sequence).

The V gene is TRBV9, the J gene TRBJ2-7; D call uncertain. The CDR3 covers 15 residues. Germline V gene sequence: CDR1 SGDLS, CDR2 YYNGEE. Trimming cost V 0 bases and J 0 bases, with 10 bases left between them. CDR3 loop: CASSVGFSSSYEQYF. CDR3 nucleotide sequence: TGTGCCAGCAGCGTAGGATTTTCTAGCTCCTACGAGCAGTACTTC.

The gene calls are TRBV19 and TRBJ2-7, with D possibly matching TRBD2 (8 bases). The germline gives CDR1 LNHDA, CDR2 SQIVND (reference sequence). The ends were cut back, 7 bases at V and 1 base at J, with 17 bases in the middle. The CDR3 runs to 15 residues. The CDR3 sequence: CASIGGSGGSYEQYF. The CDR3 DNA is TGTGCCAGTATAGGGGGCAGCGGGGGTTCCTACGAGCAGTACTTC.

The V gene is TRBV2, the J gene TRBJ1-5; D ambiguous. The CDR3 spans 13 residues. Trimming removed 5 bases at V and 2 bases at J, with 7 bases between. CDR1 and CDR2 (germline): SNHLY, FYNNEI. The CDR3 here is CASSKAGNQPQHF. The CDR3 nucleotides are TGTGCCAGCAGTAAGGCAGGCAATCAGCCCCAGCATTTT.

This clone was found a few times. The chain is built from TRBV19 and TRBJ1-1, with D maybe TRBD1 (5 bases). V dropped 3 bases and J dropped 2 bases, with 19 bases sitting between them. The CDR3 length is 17 residues. CDR1 and CDR2 (germline): LNHDA, SQIVND (reference sequence). In DNA form, the CDR3 reads TGTGCCAGTAGTATTGTTGTGGGGCGAGGGATCAACACTGAAGCTTTCTTT. It codes for CASSIVVGRGINTEAFF.